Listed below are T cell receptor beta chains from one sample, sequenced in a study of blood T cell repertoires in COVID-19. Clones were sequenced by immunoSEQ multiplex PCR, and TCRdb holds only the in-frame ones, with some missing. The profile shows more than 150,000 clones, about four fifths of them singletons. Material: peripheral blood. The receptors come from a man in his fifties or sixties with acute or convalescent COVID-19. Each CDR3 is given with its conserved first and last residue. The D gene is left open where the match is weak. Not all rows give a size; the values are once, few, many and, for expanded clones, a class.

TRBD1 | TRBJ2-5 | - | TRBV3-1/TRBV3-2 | TGTGCCAGCAGCCGCCGGGACAGACAAGAGACCCAGTACTTC | CASSRRDRQETQYF
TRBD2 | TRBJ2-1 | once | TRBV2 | TGTGCCAGCAGTGGTGAGCGGGGGGGCCACAATGAGCAGTTCTTC | CASSGERGGHNEQFF
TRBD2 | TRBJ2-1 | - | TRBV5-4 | TGTGCCAGCAGCTTGGGACTAGCGGGAGTCCGCAATGAGCAGTTCTTC | CASSLGLAGVRNEQFF
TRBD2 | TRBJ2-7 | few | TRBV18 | TGTGCCAGCTCACCCTTCAGCCCCGGGACTAGCGTGGTCTACGAGCAGTACTTC | CASSPFSPGTSVVYEQYF
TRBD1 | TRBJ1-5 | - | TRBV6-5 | TGTGCCAGCAGTCGGTACAGGGGTAACCAGCCCCAGCATTTT | CASSRYRGNQPQHF
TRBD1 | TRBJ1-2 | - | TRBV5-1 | TGCGCCAGCAGACCCCAGGGGGCGTTCAACTATGGCTACACCTTC | CASRPQGAFNYGYTF
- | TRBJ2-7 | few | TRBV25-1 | TGTGCCAGCAGTGGGGCAGGGCTGTACGAGCAGTACTTC | CASSGAGLYEQYF
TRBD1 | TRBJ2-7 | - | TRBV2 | TGTGCCAGCAGTGACAGGGGGTACGAGCAGTACTTC | CASSDRGYEQYF
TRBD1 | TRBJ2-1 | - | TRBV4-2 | TGTGCCAGCAGCCGCACGGACAGGACAGCTTACAATGAGCAGTTCTTC | CASSRTDRTAYNEQFF
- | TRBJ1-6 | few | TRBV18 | TGTGCCAGCTCACCACGGCAGGGTTCACCCCTCCACTTT | CASSPRQGSPLHF
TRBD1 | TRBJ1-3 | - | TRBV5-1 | TGCGCCAGCAGCTATACCGGGACAGGGGATCCTGGAAACACCATATATTTT | CASSYTGTGDPGNTIYF
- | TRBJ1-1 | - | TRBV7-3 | TGTGCCAGCGGTTCAGGGTTGACTGAAGCTTTCTTT | CASGSGLTEAFF
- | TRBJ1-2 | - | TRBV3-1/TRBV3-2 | TGTGCCAGCAGCCCTCGGACAGCCTATGGCTACACCTTC | CASSPRTAYGYTF
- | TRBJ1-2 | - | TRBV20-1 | TGCAGTGCCGGGGCGGGAGGGGGCTACACCTTC | CSAGAGGGYTF
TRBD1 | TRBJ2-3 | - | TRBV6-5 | TGTGCCAGCAGAAGACAGGGGGGGATTGGAGATACGCAGTATTTT | CASRRQGGIGDTQYF
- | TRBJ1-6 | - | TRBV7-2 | TGTGCCAGCAGCCCGGACAACTATAATTCACCCCTCCACTTT | CASSPDNYNSPLHF
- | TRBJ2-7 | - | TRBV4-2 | TGTGCCAGCAGCCAAGATTTAACAGCTGGGTACGAGCAGTACTTC | CASSQDLTAGYEQYF
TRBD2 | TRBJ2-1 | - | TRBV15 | TGTGCCACCAGCAGAGACACGGGAGGGCCCGCGTTCTTC | CATSRDTGGPAFF
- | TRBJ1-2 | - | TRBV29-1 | TGCAGCGTAGTCAAAGGGGGTAACTATGGCTACACCTTC | CSVVKGGNYGYTF
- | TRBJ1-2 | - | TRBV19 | TGTGCCAGTATAGATTGGAGAGGAGGTGGCTACACCTTC | CASIDWRGGGYTF
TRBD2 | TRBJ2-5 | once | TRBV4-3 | TGCGCCAGCAGCCAAGAAGGGGGACTAGCGGGTTTCCAAGAGACCCAGTACTTC | CASSQEGGLAGFQETQYF
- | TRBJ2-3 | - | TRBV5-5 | TGTGCCAGCAGCTTTAATGTGGGGGGTACAGATACGCAGTATTTT | CASSFNVGGTDTQYF
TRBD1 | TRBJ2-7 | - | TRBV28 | TGTGCCAGCAGACCTCGGGACAGGGGTGCCTACGAGCAGTACTTC | CASRPRDRGAYEQYF
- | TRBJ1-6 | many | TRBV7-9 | TGTGCCAGCAGCTTAGTTCAGTGGGGCGCCCATAATAATTCACCCCTCCACTTT | CASSLVQWGAHNNSPLHF
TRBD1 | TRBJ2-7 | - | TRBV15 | TGTGCCACCACGGAGACAGGGAGCAACGAGCAGTACTTC | CATTETGSNEQYF
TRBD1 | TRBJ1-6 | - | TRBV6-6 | TGTGCCAGCAGTCTGCCGCAGTCCGGGACAGGGGACTCCTATAATTCACCCCTCCACTTT | CASSLPQSGTGDSYNSPLHF
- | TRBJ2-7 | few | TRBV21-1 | TGTGCCAGCAGCAAAACCCCTGGACTAGCGGGAGCAGACGAGCAGTACTTC | CASSKTPGLAGADEQYF
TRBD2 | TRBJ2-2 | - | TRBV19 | TGTGCCACCTCTTGGGGCGGGAGAGTTGGCGGGGAGCTGTTTTTT | CATSWGGRVGGELFF
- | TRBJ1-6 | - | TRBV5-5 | TGTGCCAGCAGGAGCCAGGGTTCCTATAATTCACCCCTCCACTTT | CASRSQGSYNSPLHF
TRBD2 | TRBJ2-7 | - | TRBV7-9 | TGTGCCAGCAGCCGGACTAGCGGGAGGGGCGAGCAGTACTTC | CASSRTSGRGEQYF
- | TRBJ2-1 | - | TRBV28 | TGTGCCAGCAGAGACTTGCTAGTGGCCAATGAGCAGTTCTTC | CASRDLLVANEQFF
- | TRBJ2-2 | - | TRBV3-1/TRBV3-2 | TGTGCCAGCAGCCAAGCTTTATCGGGGGACGGCGGGGAGCTGTTTTTT | CASSQALSGDGGELFF
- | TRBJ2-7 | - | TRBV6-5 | TGTGCCACCGGGGGGCCCTCCTACGAGCAGTACTTC | CATGGPSYEQYF
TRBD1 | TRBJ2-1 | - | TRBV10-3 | TGTGCCATCTCAGGGGGAGATGAGCAGTTCTTC | CAISGGDEQFF
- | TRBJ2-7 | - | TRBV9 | TGTGCCAGCGCGATCCCGGAGTACGAGCAGTACTTC | CASAIPEYEQYF
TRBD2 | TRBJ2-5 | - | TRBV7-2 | TGTGCCAGCAGCTTTCCTAGCGGGGGACCCCAAGAGACCCAGTACTTC | CASSFPSGGPQETQYF